This TCR beta chain was profiled in a study of T-cell memory formation after mild COVID-19. Whole-study results and caveats: Cross-reactive memory seemingly joined, as some responding clones were found in pre-infection memory.

The germline V gene has CDR1 SEHNR and CDR2 FQNEAQ (reference sequence). The CDR3 totals 15 residues. The V end lost 1 base, the J end lost 4 bases, and 10 bases lay between the germline ends. TCRdb reprocessed the 5' RACE reads with MiXCR, giving one entry per CDR3 protein. The sample has roughly 400,000 distinct CDR3 sequences, about a sixth seen once. This clonotype was seen more than once but under ten times. The antigen remains unidentified. Sequencing input: PBMCs or a T cell subset sorted from them (not recorded which). The rearrangement uses TRBV7-9 and TRBJ2-2, with unresolved D. The sequence derives from a young man who had mild COVID-19 (a few samples of this study predate the infection). Cell type and time point are not known. Here the CDR3 DNA reads TGTGCCAGCAGCTTAGGGGCGTCGGTCACCGGGGAGCTGTTTTTT. Its protein is CASSLGASVTGELFF.